The 3 T cell receptor beta chains in this list originate from one sample, sequenced in a study of blood T cell repertoires in COVID-19. This table comes from immunoSEQ multiplex PCR, and its TCRdb copy is limited to in-frame clones, with some not included. The table has 150,000 to 200,000 clones, 88% seen once. What was sequenced was PBMCs or T cells enriched from blood (not recorded which). The receptors come from a woman aged 45-60 years who had recovered from COVID-19.

The V call is TRBV12-3 or TRBV12-4, the J call TRBJ1-1; D unclear. The V and J ends lost 6 bases and 2 bases respectively, with 10 bases between them. CDR3 size: 13 residues. This CDR3 reads CASSPSTNTEAFF. In DNA, the CDR3 is TGTGCCAGCAGCCCCTCGACTAACACTGAAGCTTTCTTT.

The chain uses TRBV3-1 (or the pseudogene TRBV3-2) and TRBJ1-1; D unclear. The CDR3 consists of 15 residues. V was cut by 4 bases and J by 3 bases, with 15 bases left in between. Germline V gives CDR1 LGHDT, CDR2 YNNKEL (reference sequence). The CDR3 DNA follows: TGTGCCAGCAGCCCTACCTCGGGGAGGGACACTGAAGCTTTCTTT. Translation gives CASSPTSGRDTEAFF.

The chain couples TRBV2 to TRBJ1-2, with TRBD1 matching over 7 bases. Germline V gives CDR1 SNHLY, CDR2 FYNNEI. The CDR3 is 14 amino acids. V was pared by 6 bases and J by 5 bases, with 9 bases of the junction left unmatched. DNA for the CDR3: TGTGCCAGCAGCGGACAGGAAGTATTTTATGGCTACACCTTC. Translated, it gives CASSGQEVFYGYTF.